The 21 T cell receptor beta chains listed next were all sequenced from one sample in a study of cytomegalovirus exposure and HLA in healthy donors. The primer mix had 60 Vbeta and 13 Jbeta primers. Some clones are missing from TCRdb's copy, which holds only in-frame ones; the method was immunoSEQ multiplex PCR. The sample shows about 160,000 clones, about 80% of them seen only once. Sequences were obtained from PBMCs. The receptor source for this set is a woman between 50 and 59 years old in good health and CMV-seropositive.

This chain uses TRBV5-4 with TRBJ2-7, with D maybe TRBD2 (5 bases). The CDR3 contains 13 residues. Trimming took off 1 base at V and 3 bases at J, with 8 bases between the two ends. The V gene's germline CDR1 is SGHNT and CDR2 YYREEE (reference sequence). CDR3 protein: CASSLKGVYEQYF. The CDR3 bases are TGTGCCAGCAGCTTGAAGGGAGTCTACGAGCAGTACTTC.

The chain is built from TRBV19 and TRBJ2-1; 8 positions agree with TRBD2. CDR1 is LNHDA, CDR2 SQIVND, per germline (reference sequence). The CDR3 length is 14 residues. V lost 6 bases to trimming and J lost 2 bases; unmatched junction nucleotides: 3. The chain's CDR3 is CASSPGGTYNEQFF. The CDR3 coding sequence is TGTGCCAGTAGCCCGGGAGGGACCTACAATGAGCAGTTCTTC. Full variable domain (outside the CDR3, taken from reference TRBV19 and TRBJ2-1): DGGITQSPKYLFRKEGQNVTLSCEQNLNHDAMYWYRQDPGQGLRLIYYSQIVNDFQKGDIAEGYSVSREKKESFPLTVTSAQKNPTAFYLCASSPGGTYNEQFFGPGTRLTVL.

The V call is TRBV5-1, the J call TRBJ2-1; tentatively, D is TRBD1 (6 bases). From germline, CDR1 is SGHRS and CDR2 YFSETQ. The length of the CDR3 is 13 residues. V was pared by 1 base and J by 8 bases, with 10 bases between. The CDR3 DNA sequence: TGCGCCAGCAGCTTGAACAGGGCGGATGAGCAGTTCTTC. The encoded protein is CASSLNRADEQFF.

Remarks on this clone: The same CDR3 also results from other DNA sequences found in this sample. DNA of the CDR3: TGTGCCAGTAGTATACTAGCGGGAGGGACAGATACGCAGTATTTT. It translates to CASSILAGGTDTQYF. V gene TRBV19 combines with J gene TRBJ2-3, with 12 bases that match TRBD2. Losses at the gene ends were 2 bases for V and 3 bases for J; bases not matched to a gene: 0. The germline CDR1 and CDR2 sequences are LNHDA and SQIVND (reference sequence). The CDR3 extends over 15 amino acids.

The chain has TRBV7-6 and TRBJ2-1, with D perhaps TRBD1 (6 bases). V was clipped by 1 base and J by 7 bases, with 17 bases between them. The CDR3 covers 16 residues. The germline gives CDR1 SGHVS, CDR2 FNYEAQ. CDR3 bases: TGTGCCAGCAGCTTAGGAGGGCCACAGGGATTAAATGAGCAGTTCTTC. Amino acids: CASSLGGPQGLNEQFF.

The chain combines TRBV2 with TRBJ1-4; TRBD1 might be the D (6 bases). Germline V gives CDR1 SNHLY, CDR2 FYNNEI. Trimming shortened V by 4 bases and J by 3 bases, and 12 bases separated the two germline ends. This CDR3 region has 15 residues. CDR3 sequence reads: CASSVSTGSNEKLFF. CDR3 sequence (DNA): TGTGCCAGCAGTGTCAGCACAGGGTCTAATGAAAAACTGTTTTTT.

The chain has TRBV15 and TRBJ1-2; D unclear. The CDR3 consists of 13 residues. CDR1 LNHNV and CDR2 YYDKDF come from the germline V gene (reference sequence). Trimming took 1 base from V and 4 from J, leaving 7 bases between them. CDR3 bases: TGTGCCACCAGCAGAGGTCAGGCCTATGGCTACACCTTC. This translates into CATSRGQAYGYTF.

The chain employs TRBV4-3 and TRBJ1-6; D gene ambiguous. The V end was cut by 0 bases, the J end by 8 bases, with 8 bases between. CDR3 length: 14 amino acids. Germline CDR1 LGHNA, CDR2 YSLEER. The DNA for the CDR3 is TGCGCCAGCAGCCAAGATCCTATTGATTCACCCCTCCACTTT. Encoded protein: CASSQDPIDSPLHF.

The chain carries TRBV27 and TRBJ2-1; D gene uncertain. V was pared by 3 bases and J by 5 bases, with 17 bases between. The germline gives CDR1 MNHEY, CDR2 SMNVEV (reference sequence). CDR3 length: 16 residues. The CDR3: CASSLFLPGTDNEQFF. CDR3 DNA sequence: TGTGCCAGCAGTTTGTTCCTGCCGGGTACGGACAATGAGCAGTTCTTC.

This clone was detected once. The rearrangement joins TRBV2 to TRBJ2-7; D is possibly TRBD2 (5 bases). The CDR3 is 12 residues long. Germline V gene sequence: CDR1 SNHLY, CDR2 FYNNEI. Trimming left V 6 bases short and J 0 bases short, with 6 bases between. CDR3 coding DNA: TGTGCCAGCAGAGACTACTCCTACGAGCAGTACTTC. Encoded protein: CASRDYSYEQYF.

The chain recombines TRBV2 with TRBJ2-7, with D tentatively TRBD1 (6 bases). The V and J ends lost 3 bases and 6 bases respectively, with 9 bases between them. CDR1 is SNHLY, CDR2 FYNNEI, per germline. The CDR3 is 12 amino acids. This CDR3 reads CASSDLGGEQYF. The CDR3 coding sequence is TGTGCCAGCAGTGATTTAGGGGGCGAGCAGTACTTC.

This chain links TRBV30 with TRBJ1-4; the D gene is possibly TRBD1 (6 bases). CDR1 GTSNPN and CDR2 SVGIG come from the germline V gene (reference sequence). The CDR3 consists of 13 residues. Trimming removed 2 bases at V and 8 bases at J, with 12 bases between. The CDR3 spells CAWSPQGNEKLFF. Written as DNA, the CDR3 is TGTGCCTGGAGTCCACAGGGAAACGAAAAACTGTTTTTT.

In regard to this clone: The sample holds other DNA sequences that translate to the same CDR3. The chain links TRBV30 to TRBJ1-4; D may be TRBD1 (6 bases). Germline CDR1 is GTSNPN and CDR2 is SVGIG (reference sequence). V lost 0 bases and J lost 5, with 10 bases in between. This CDR3 spans 14 amino acids. The CDR3 spells CAWSVLTGNEKLFF. The DNA of the CDR3 is TGTGCCTGGAGTGTACTAACAGGGAATGAAAAACTGTTTTTT.

V usage is TRBV27 and J usage is TRBJ2-1; no clear D. CDR1 is MNHEY and CDR2 is SMNVEV in the germline V gene (reference sequence). Trimming removed 6 bases at V and 5 bases at J, with 14 bases between. This CDR3 region has 14 residues. CDR3 bases: TGTGCCAGCAGCCCCGTGGCGGCCCACAATGAGCAGTTCTTC. Translation gives CASSPVAAHNEQFF.

This clone was counted a few times. The chain employs TRBV10-3 and TRBJ1-1; D gene uncertain. V lost 2 bases to trimming and J lost 8 bases, with 12 bases between them. The CDR3 runs 13 residues. Looked up from germline, CDR1 is ENHRY and CDR2 is SYGVKD. As DNA, the CDR3 is TGTGCCATCAGTGAGGGCACCCCGCCAGAAGCTTTCTTT. Translated: CAISEGTPPEAFF.

The rearrangement joins TRBV29-1 to TRBJ1-2; maybe TRBD1 (5 bases). Germline assignment: CDR1 SQVTM and CDR2 ANQGSEA. V lost 2 bases and J lost 7, with 14 bases in between. CDR3 length: 13 residues. The CDR3 region is CSVERGGAGGYTF. Here the CDR3 DNA reads TGCAGCGTTGAAAGGGGAGGGGCCGGTGGCTACACCTTC. Full variable domain (missing parts from reference TRBV29-1 and TRBJ1-2): SAVISQKPSRDICQRGTSLTIQCQVDSQVTMMFWYRQQPGQSLTLIATANQGSEATYESGFVIDKFPISRPNLTFSTLTVSNMSPEDSSIYLCSVERGGAGGYTFGSGTRLTVV.

This clone was seen only a few times. The chain links TRBV10-2 to TRBJ2-7; D unclear. Looked up from germline, CDR1 is WSHSY and CDR2 is SAAADI. CDR3 length: 14 amino acids. Trimming removed 2 bases at V and 5 bases at J, with 13 bases between. CDR3 loop: CASSEMAEGDEQYF. CDR3 bases: TGCGCCAGCAGTGAGATGGCAGAAGGAGACGAGCAGTACTTC.

This clone was seen a few times. The rearrangement uses TRBV18 and TRBJ1-2; 7 bases match TRBD1. The V segment lost 3 bases and the J segment 6 bases; nucleotides outside the gene matches: 10. Germline V gene data show CDR1 as KGHSH and CDR2 as LQKENI. This CDR3 region has 15 residues. The CDR3 bases are TGTGCCAGCTCACCTCATACCGGGACAGATGATGGCTACACCTTC. Translated: CASSPHTGTDDGYTF.

The rearrangement joins TRBV7-9 to TRBJ2-7; weak D call: TRBD1 (5 bases). V lost 10 bases to trimming and J lost 2 bases, with 18 bases between them. The CDR3 is 14 amino acids. The germline gives CDR1 SEHNR, CDR2 FQNEAQ (reference sequence). CDR3 nucleotide sequence: TGTGCCACCGTTGGGGCTCATTCTACCTACGAGCAGTACTTC. This gives the protein CATVGAHSTYEQYF.

The chain is built from TRBV27 and TRBJ1-5; no clear D. V shed 0 bases and J shed 1 base, with 4 bases lying between them. Germline V gene sequence: CDR1 MNHEY, CDR2 SMNVEV (reference sequence). The CDR3 is made up of 14 amino acids. Here the CDR3 DNA reads TGTGCCAGCAGTTTATCACGGAGCAATCAGCCCCAGCATTTT. It specifies CASSLSRSNQPQHF.

This clone was found a few times. This chain connects TRBV27 to TRBJ2-3, with D maybe TRBD2 (6 bases). Trimming removed 4 bases at V and 2 bases at J, with 16 bases between. Germline CDR1 and CDR2: MNHEY and SMNVEV (reference sequence). The CDR3 consists of 16 residues. DNA of the CDR3: TGTGCCAGCAGTTCAAGTCGTTGGGACTTCACAGATACGCAGTATTTT. This sequence encodes CASSSSRWDFTDTQYF.